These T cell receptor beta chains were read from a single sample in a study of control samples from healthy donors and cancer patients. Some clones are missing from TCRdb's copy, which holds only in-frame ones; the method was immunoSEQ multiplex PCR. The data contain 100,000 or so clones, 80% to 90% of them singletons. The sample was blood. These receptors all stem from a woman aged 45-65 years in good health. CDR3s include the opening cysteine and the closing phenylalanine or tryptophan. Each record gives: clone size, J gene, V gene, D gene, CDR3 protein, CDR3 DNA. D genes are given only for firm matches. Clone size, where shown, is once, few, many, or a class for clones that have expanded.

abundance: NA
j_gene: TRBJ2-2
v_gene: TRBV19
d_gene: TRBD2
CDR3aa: CASNEASGGANTGELFF
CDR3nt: TGTGCCAGTAATGAGGCTAGCGGGGGGGCTAACACCGGGGAGCTGTTTTTT

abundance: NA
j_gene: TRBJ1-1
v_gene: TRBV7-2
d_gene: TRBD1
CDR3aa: CASSFRQGRTEAFF
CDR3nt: TGTGCCAGCAGCTTTAGACAGGGACGCACTGAAGCTTTCTTT

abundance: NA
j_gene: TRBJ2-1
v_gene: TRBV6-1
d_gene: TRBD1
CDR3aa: CASTPGQDYNEQFF
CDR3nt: TGTGCCAGCACCCCGGGACAGGACTACAATGAGCAGTTCTTC

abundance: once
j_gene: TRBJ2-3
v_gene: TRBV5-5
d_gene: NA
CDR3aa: CASSWGNSINTQYF
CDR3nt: TGTGCCAGCAGCTGGGGAAATAGCATAAATACGCAGTATTTT

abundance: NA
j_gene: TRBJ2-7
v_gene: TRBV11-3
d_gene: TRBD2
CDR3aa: CASSLLAVSYEQYF
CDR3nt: TGTGCCAGCAGCTTACTAGCGGTCTCCTACGAGCAGTACTTC

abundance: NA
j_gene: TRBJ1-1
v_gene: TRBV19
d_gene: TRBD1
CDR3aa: CASSMGDRLNTEAFF
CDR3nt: TGTGCCAGTAGTATGGGGGACAGGTTGAACACTGAAGCTTTCTTT

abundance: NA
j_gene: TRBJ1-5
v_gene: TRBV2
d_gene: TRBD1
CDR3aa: CASGVPGQGSQPQHF
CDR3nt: TGTGCCAGCGGAGTTCCGGGACAGGGTAGTCAGCCCCAGCATTTT

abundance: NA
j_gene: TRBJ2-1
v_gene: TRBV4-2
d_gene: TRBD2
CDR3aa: CASSHPTSGGNNEQFF
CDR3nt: TGTGCCAGCAGCCATCCGACTAGCGGGGGGAACAATGAGCAGTTCTTC

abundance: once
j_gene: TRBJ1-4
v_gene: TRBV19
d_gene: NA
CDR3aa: CASRPLPTATNEKLFF
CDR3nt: TGTGCCAGTAGACCACTCCCCACAGCAACTAATGAAAAACTGTTTTTT

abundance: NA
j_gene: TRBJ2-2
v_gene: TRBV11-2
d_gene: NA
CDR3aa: CASSLRGRTGELFF
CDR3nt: TGTGCCAGCAGCTTACGGGGGCGCACCGGGGAGCTGTTTTTT

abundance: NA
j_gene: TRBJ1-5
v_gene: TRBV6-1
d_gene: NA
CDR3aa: CASSEGAGGDQPQHF
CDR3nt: TGTGCCAGCAGTGAAGGTGCAGGCGGGGATCAGCCCCAGCATTTT

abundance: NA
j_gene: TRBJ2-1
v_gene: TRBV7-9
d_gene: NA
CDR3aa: CASSLGSANEQFF
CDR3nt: TGTGCCAGCAGCTTAGGGTCGGCAAATGAGCAGTTCTTC

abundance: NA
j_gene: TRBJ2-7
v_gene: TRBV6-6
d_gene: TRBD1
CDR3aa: CASLAQGQFYEQYF
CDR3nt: TGTGCCAGCTTGGCACAGGGACAGTTTTACGAGCAGTACTTC

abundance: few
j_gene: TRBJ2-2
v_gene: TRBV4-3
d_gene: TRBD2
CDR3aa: CASSQERTSISGELFF
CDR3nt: TGCGCCAGCAGCCAAGAAAGGACTAGTATTTCCGGGGAGCTGTTTTTT

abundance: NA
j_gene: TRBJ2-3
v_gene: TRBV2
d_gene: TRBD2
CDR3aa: CASSGLAGAGDTQYF
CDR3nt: TGTGCCAGCAGTGGACTAGCGGGAGCGGGAGATACGCAGTATTTT

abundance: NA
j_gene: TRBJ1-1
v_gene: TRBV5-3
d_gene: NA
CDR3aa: CARSYVWTPEAFF
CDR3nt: TGTGCCAGAAGCTACGTTTGGACCCCTGAAGCTTTCTTT